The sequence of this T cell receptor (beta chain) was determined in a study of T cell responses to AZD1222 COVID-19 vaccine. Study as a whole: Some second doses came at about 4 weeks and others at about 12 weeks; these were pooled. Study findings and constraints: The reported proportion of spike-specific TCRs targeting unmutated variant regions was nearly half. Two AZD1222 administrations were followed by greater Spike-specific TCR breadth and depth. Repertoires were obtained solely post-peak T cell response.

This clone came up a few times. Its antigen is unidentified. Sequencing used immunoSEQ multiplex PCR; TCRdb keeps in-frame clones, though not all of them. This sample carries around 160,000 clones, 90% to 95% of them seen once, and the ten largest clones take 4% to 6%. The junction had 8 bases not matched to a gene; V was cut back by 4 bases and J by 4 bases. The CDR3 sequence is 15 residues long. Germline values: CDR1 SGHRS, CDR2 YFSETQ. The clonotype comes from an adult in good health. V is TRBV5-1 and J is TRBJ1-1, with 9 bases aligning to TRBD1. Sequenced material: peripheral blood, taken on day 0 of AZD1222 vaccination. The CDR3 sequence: CASSPGQGAPTEAFF. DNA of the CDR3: TGCGCCAGCAGCCCGGGACAGGGTGCCCCCACTGAAGCTTTCTTT.